The TCR beta chain described here comes from a study of cytomegalovirus exposure and HLA in healthy donors. As for the study in general: Prior work identified more than 90 million unique TCR beta sequences in some 180 million T cells.

In its sample, this clone was seen once. Its antigen is not known. In the PCR, 60 Vbeta and 13 Jbeta primers were used. Libraries were prepared by immunoSEQ multiplex PCR; TCRdb keeps only in-frame clonotypes and omits some of them. The sample lists 60,000 to 75,000 clones, about four fifths occurring once. Germline V gene sequence: CDR1 SNHLY, CDR2 FYNNEI. Trimming cost V 6 bases and J 6 bases; bases outside gene matches: 3. CDR3 length: 15 residues. Study results and caveats: Earlier results showed most TCR beta V segments being productive about 87% or about 30% of the time. The later analysis indicated that the majority of CMV-associated TCR beta chains appeared HLA-restricted.

Specimen: PBMCs. The clonotype originates from a man aged 18-30 years in good health and CMV-seropositive. The genes are TRBV2 and TRBJ2-2; 14 positions match TRBD2. The CDR3 DNA is TGTGCCAGCAGGGCGACTAGCGGGAGGGCCGGGGAGCTGTTTTTT. Translating it yields CASRATSGRAGELFF. Full variable domain (rest looked up from reference TRBV2 and TRBJ2-2): EPEVTQTPSHQVTQMGQEVILRCVPISNHLYFYWYRQILGQKVEFLVSFYNNEISEKSEIFDDQFSVERPDGSNFTLKIRSTKLEDSAMYFCASRATSGRAGELFFGEGSRLTVL.